This T cell receptor beta chain was observed in a study of blood T cell repertoires in COVID-19. TCRdb keeps only in-frame clones here, not all; method: immunoSEQ multiplex PCR. The table records around 76,000 clones, 85% to 90% of them present only once. The junction had 8 bases not matched to a gene; V was cut back by 2 bases and J by 3 bases. Looked up from germline, CDR1 is SGHRS and CDR2 is YFSETQ. CDR3 length: 16 amino acids. This rearrangement joins TRBV5-1 to TRBJ2-7; 10 bases agree with TRBD1. The sequencing sample was made of peripheral blood. This receptor was taken from a man aged 60-69 years with acute or convalescent COVID-19. CDR3 amino acids: CASSFGGTGEGYEQYF. CDR3 coding DNA: TGCGCCAGCAGCTTTGGTGGGACAGGGGAAGGCTACGAGCAGTACTTC.